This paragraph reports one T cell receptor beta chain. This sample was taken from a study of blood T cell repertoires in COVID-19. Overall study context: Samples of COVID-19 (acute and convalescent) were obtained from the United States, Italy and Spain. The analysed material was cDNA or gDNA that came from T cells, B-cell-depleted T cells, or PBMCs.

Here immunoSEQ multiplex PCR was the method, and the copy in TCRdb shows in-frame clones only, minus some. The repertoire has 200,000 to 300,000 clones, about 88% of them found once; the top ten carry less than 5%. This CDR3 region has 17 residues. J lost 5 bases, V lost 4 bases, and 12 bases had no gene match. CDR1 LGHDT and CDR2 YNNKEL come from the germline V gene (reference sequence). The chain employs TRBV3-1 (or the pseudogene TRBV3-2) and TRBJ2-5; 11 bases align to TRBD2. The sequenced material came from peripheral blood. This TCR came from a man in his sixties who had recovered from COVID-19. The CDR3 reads CASSRMTSGAGRETQYF. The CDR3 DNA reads TGTGCCAGCAGCCGGATGACTAGCGGGGCGGGGAGGGAGACCCAGTACTTC.